This T cell receptor (beta chain) was captured in a study of CD8 T cells in Susac syndrome. RNA, at 0.5 to 1 ug, was reverse transcribed with random hexamers. TCRdb ran MiXCR on the immunoSEQ multiplex PCR reads and lists one entry per CDR3 protein. This sample has approximately 170,000 distinct CDR3 sequences, with roughly nine tenths found just once. Germline lookup yields CDR1 SGHAT and CDR2 FQNNGV. The CDR3 runs to 15 residues. V shed 3 bases and J shed 2 bases, with 11 bases lying between them. The sequenced sample was CD4+ T cells from PBMCs. This rearrangement joins TRBV11-2 to TRBJ1-5; a possible D gene is TRBD1 (6 bases). The sequence derives from a human donor in good health. In DNA, the CDR3 is TGTGCCAGCAGCTTGGGGGCGGCTCGCAATCAGCCCCAGCATTTT. Its protein is CASSLGAARNQPQHF.